Listed below are T cell receptor beta chains from one sample, sequenced in a study of identical twins. TCRdb redid the calling of the 5' RACE reads with MiXCR, one entry per CDR3 protein. The sample yields roughly 250,000 distinct CDR3 sequences, about 7.5% seen once. This same sample was also part of a study on yellow fever vaccine responses in identical twins.

Sequencing input: CD8+ T cells sorted from blood. The receptors here all came from a woman aged 18-35 years in good health. The CDR3 runs from the conserved cysteine through the conserved F or W. The D gene is left open where the match is weak. Clone sizes are given selectively: once, few, many, or a class where the clone is expanded.

>TRBJ1-5|-|TRBV15|few
CATSKTGDQPQHF
TGTGCCACCAGCAAGACAGGAGATCAGCCCCAGCATTTT
>TRBJ2-1|-|TRBV29-1|many
CSVVADWNEQFF
TGCAGCGTTGTCGCGGATTGGAATGAGCAGTTCTTC
>TRBJ2-7|TRBD2|TRBV11-2|few
CASSLLPVAGGENYEQYF
TGTGCCAGCAGCTTATTACCGGTAGCGGGAGGGGAAAACTACGAGCAGTACTTC
>TRBJ1-1|-|TRBV7-9|-
CASTPARDQAFF
TGTGCCAGCACCCCCGCCCGGGACCAAGCTTTCTTT
>TRBJ2-7|TRBD2|TRBV9|few
CASNLRTSGPLDSYEQYF
TGTGCCAGCAACTTGAGGACTAGCGGACCTCTAGACTCCTACGAGCAGTACTTC
>TRBJ2-7|TRBD2|TRBV6-5|many
CASSYWGTSGRPGSYEQYF
TGTGCCAGCAGTTATTGGGGGACTAGCGGGAGGCCGGGTTCCTACGAGCAGTACTTC
>TRBJ2-7|-|TRBV3-1|-
CASSQDGGDSYEQYF
TGTGCCAGCAGCCAAGATGGCGGGGATTCCTACGAGCAGTACTTC
>TRBJ1-1|-|TRBV18|-
CASSPLFGQLNTEAFF
TGTGCCAGCTCACCACTCTTCGGACAGTTGAACACTGAAGCTTTCTTT
>TRBJ2-5|TRBD2|TRBV29-1|few
CSVDGLADLQETQYF
TGCAGCGTTGACGGACTAGCGGACCTCCAAGAGACCCAGTACTTC
>TRBJ1-6|-|TRBV3-1|-
CASSQEIDSYSPLHF
TGTGCCAGCAGCCAAGAAATAGACAGTTATTCACCCCTCCACTTT
>TRBJ1-6|TRBD1|TRBV3-1|-
CASSPSGQGDFLHF
TGTGCCAGCAGCCCCTCGGGACAGGGTGATTTCCTCCACTTT
>TRBJ2-5|TRBD2|TRBV20-1|-
CSGIHLREGPETQYF
TGCAGTGGAATACATCTGCGGGAGGGCCCAGAGACCCAGTACTTC
>TRBJ2-7|TRBD2|TRBV20-1|-
CSAHDTSGSYEQYF
TGCAGTGCCCACGATACTAGCGGGAGTTACGAGCAGTACTTC
>TRBJ1-4|TRBD1|TRBV2|many
CASSRQGTKEKLFF
TGTGCCAGCAGTCGACAGGGAACAAAAGAAAAACTGTTTTTT
>TRBJ2-1|TRBD1|TRBV6-1|few
CASSLGTGKLLYNEQFF
TGTGCCAGCAGCCTCGGGACAGGGAAGCTCCTCTACAATGAGCAGTTCTTC
>TRBJ2-7|-|TRBV5-1|many
CASSFGGVEEQYF
TGCGCCAGCAGCTTTGGTGGTGTTGAGGAGCAGTACTTC
>TRBJ1-1|TRBD1|TRBV5-6|many
CASSRWTGRTEAFF
TGTGCCAGCAGCAGATGGACAGGGAGGACTGAAGCTTTCTTT
>TRBJ1-4|-|TRBV4-1|few
CASSQDGRPNEKLFF
TGCGCCAGCAGCCAAGATGGCAGACCAAATGAAAAACTGTTTTTT
>TRBJ1-1|-|TRBV29-1|many
CSVVEVQQNTEAFF
TGCAGCGTTGTGGAGGTTCAGCAGAACACTGAAGCTTTCTTT
>TRBJ2-1|TRBD2|TRBV15|many
CATSRVREGDNEQFF
TGTGCCACCAGCAGAGTGCGGGAGGGTGACAATGAGCAGTTCTTC
>TRBJ2-7|-|TRBV20-1|-
CSASLLDGEQYF
TGCAGTGCTAGTCTACTAGATGGCGAGCAGTACTTC
>TRBJ2-7|-|TRBV12-3/TRBV12-4|many
CASSFPGNEQYF
TGTGCCAGCAGTTTTCCTGGGAACGAGCAGTACTTC
>TRBJ2-1|-|TRBV20-1|few
CSALFSFGNEQFF
TGCAGTGCTCTTTTCAGTTTCGGCAATGAGCAGTTCTTC
>TRBJ1-2|-|TRBV29-1|few
CSVDLGEGNPYGYTF
TGCAGCGTTGATTTGGGGGAGGGGAACCCTTATGGCTACACCTTC
>TRBJ1-2|TRBD1|TRBV11-2|-
CASSLGTVMNYGYTF
TGTGCCAGCAGCCTGGGGACAGTCATGAACTATGGCTACACCTTC
>TRBJ2-1|-|TRBV4-1|few
CASSHPGQPNYNEQFF
TGCGCCAGCAGCCATCCAGGACAGCCCAACTACAATGAGCAGTTCTTC
>TRBJ2-7|-|TRBV10-3|-
CAITPTPLAQGPTGEQYF
TGTGCCATCACGCCCACCCCCCTAGCGCAGGGCCCTACGGGGGAGCAGTACTTC
>TRBJ2-6|TRBD2|TRBV4-1|many
CASSPPLAGVNGANVLTF
TGCGCCAGCAGCCCACCCCTAGCGGGAGTGAATGGGGCCAACGTCCTGACTTTC